This entry concerns a single T cell receptor (beta chain). Its antigen is not identified. TCRdb re-analysed the 5' RACE reads in MiXCR, keeping a single row per CDR3 protein. The sample gives approximately 180,000 distinct CDR3 sequences, about 6% of which show up once; about 2.7% is in the top ten. J was trimmed by 3 bases and V by 4 bases; bases with no gene match: 1. In germline, CDR1 is LNHDA, CDR2 SQIVND (reference sequence). This CDR3 is built from 13 residues. This sample stems from a study of T cells after yellow fever vaccination. Notes on the study in general: Most clones from primary vaccination resurfaced after the booster (nearly 97% CD4, less than 90% CD8). Abundant bulk-population clonotypes could contaminate the FACS-sorted repertoires.

The chain couples TRBV19 to TRBJ2-7; 9 nucleotides agree with TRBD2. The clonotype comes from a man aged 18 to 30 who received the YFV17D yellow fever vaccine. The sample here was CD4+ T cells sorted from PBMCs, taken on the day of the first yellow fever vaccination. CDR3 amino acids: CASSKRGDYEQYF. The CDR3 nucleotides are TGTGCCAGTAGTAAGCGGGGGGACTACGAGCAGTACTTC.